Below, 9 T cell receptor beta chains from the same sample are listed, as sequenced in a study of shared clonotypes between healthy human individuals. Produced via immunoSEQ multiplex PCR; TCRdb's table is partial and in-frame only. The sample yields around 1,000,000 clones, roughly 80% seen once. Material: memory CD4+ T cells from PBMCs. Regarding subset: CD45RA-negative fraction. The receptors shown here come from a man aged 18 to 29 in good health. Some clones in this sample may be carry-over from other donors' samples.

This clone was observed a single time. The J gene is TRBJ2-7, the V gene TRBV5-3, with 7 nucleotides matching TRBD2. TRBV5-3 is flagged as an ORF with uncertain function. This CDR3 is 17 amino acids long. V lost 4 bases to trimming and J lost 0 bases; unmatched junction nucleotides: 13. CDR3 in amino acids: CARSPPGLRGSSYEQYF. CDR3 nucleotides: TGTGCCAGAAGCCCTCCGGGGCTGCGGGGGAGCTCCTACGAGCAGTACTTC.

CDR3 nucleotide sequence: TGTGCCAGCAGTTACCCAGGGTCTCAGCCCCAGCATTTT. Translating it yields CASSYPGSQPQHF. The chain couples TRBV6-5 to TRBJ1-5; D is possibly TRBD1 (5 bases). V lost 2 bases to trimming and J lost 6 bases, with 8 bases between them. The germline V gene has CDR1 MNHEY and CDR2 SVGAGI. There are 13 residues in the CDR3.

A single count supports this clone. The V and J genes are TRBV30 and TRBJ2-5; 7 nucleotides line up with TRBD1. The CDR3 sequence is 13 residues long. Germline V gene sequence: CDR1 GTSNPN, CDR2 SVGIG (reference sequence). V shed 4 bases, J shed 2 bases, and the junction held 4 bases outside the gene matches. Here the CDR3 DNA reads TGTGCCTGGAATGGCAGGGGGCAAGAGACCCAGTACTTC. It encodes CAWNGRGQETQYF.

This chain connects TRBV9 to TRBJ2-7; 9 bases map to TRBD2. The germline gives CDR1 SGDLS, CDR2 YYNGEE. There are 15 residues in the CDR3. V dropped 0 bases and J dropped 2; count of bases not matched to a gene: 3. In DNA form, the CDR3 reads TGTGCCAGCAGCGTAGGGCTAGCGGGGACCTACGAGCAGTACTTC. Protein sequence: CASSVGLAGTYEQYF.

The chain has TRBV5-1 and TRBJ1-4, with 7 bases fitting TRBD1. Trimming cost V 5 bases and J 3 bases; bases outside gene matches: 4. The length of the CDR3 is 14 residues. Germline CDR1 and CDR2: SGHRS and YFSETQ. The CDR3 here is CASREQGSNEKLFF. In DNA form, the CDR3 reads TGCGCCAGCAGAGAACAGGGGTCTAATGAAAAACTGTTTTTT.

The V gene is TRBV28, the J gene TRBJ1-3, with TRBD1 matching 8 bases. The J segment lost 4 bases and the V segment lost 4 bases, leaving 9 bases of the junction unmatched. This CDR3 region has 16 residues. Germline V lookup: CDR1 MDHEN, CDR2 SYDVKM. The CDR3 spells CASSSPGRGLGNTIYF. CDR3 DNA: TGTGCCAGCAGTTCCCCAGGCAGGGGGCTAGGAAACACCATATATTTT.

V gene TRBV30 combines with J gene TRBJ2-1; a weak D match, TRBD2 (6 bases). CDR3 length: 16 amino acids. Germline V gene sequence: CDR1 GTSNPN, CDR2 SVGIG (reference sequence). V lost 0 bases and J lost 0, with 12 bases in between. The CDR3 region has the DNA TGTGCCTGGAGTGTATTAGCGGTATTCTCCTACAATGAGCAGTTCTTC. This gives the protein CAWSVLAVFSYNEQFF.

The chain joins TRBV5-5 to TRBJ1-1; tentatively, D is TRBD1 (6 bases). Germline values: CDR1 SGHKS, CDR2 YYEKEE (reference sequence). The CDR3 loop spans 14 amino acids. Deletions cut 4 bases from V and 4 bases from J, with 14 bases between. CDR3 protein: CASSLFRGGTEAFF. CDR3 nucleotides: TGTGCCAGCAGCCTGTTCAGGGGAGGCACTGAAGCTTTCTTT.

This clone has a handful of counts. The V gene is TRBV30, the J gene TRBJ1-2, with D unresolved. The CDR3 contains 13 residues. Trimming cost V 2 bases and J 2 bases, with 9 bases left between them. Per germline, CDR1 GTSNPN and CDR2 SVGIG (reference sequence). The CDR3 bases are TGTGCCTGGAGTCCAGGTCCGAACTATGGCTACACCTTC. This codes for CAWSPGPNYGYTF. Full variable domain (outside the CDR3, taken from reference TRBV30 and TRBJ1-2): SQTIHQWPATLVQPVGSPLSLECTVEGTSNPNLYWYRQAAGRGLQLLFYSVGIGQISSEVPQNLSASRPQDRQFILSSKKLLLSDSGFYLCAWSPGPNYGYTFGSGTRLTVV.